The source of this T cell receptor (beta chain) is a study of radiotherapy plus CTLA-4 blockade in lung cancer. The table came from immunoSEQ multiplex PCR; TCRdb's copy has only in-frame clones and leaves some out. This sample has approximately 80,000 clones, with around 80% found just once. Germline V gene data show CDR1 as GTSNPN and CDR2 as SVGIG (reference sequence). The CDR3 sequence is 12 residues long. Deletions cut 0 bases from V and 3 bases from J, with 5 bases between. The chain is built from TRBV30 and TRBJ1-1; D gene unclear. The starting material was peripheral blood, obtained from a patient treated with radiotherapy plus ipilimumab. The clonotype comes from a human donor with non-small cell lung cancer who had stable disease on radiotherapy plus ipilimumab. For the CDR3, the DNA is TGTGCCTGGAGTGTAGGATACACTGAAGCTTTCTTT. This codes for CAWSVGYTEAFF.